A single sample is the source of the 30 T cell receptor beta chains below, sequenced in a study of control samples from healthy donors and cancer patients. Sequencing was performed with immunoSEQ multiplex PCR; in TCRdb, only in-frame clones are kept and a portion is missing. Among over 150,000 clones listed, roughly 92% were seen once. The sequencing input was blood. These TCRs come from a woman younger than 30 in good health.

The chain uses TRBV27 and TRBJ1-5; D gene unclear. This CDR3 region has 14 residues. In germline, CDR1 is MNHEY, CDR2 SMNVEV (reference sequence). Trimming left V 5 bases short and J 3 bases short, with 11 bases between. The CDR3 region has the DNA TGTGCCAGCAGTCCACAGCCTCTCAATCAGCCCCAGCATTTT. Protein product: CASSPQPLNQPQHF.

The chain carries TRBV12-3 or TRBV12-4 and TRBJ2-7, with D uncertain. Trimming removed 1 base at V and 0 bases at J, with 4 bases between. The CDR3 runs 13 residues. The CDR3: CASSLGDSYEQYF. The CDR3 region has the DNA TGTGCCAGCAGTTTAGGGGACTCCTACGAGCAGTACTTC.

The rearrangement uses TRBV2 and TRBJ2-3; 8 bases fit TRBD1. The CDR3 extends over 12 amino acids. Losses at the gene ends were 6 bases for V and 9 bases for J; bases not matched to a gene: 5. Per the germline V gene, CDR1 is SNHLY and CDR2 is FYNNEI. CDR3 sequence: CASRPDRETQYF. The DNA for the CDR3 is TGTGCCAGCAGGCCGGACAGGGAGACGCAGTATTTT. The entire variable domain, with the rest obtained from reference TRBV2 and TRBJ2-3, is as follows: EPEVTQTPSHQVTQMGQEVILRCVPISNHLYFYWYRQILGQKVEFLVSFYNNEISEKSEIFDDQFSVERPDGSNFTLKIRSTKLEDSAMYFCASRPDRETQYFGPGTRLTVL.

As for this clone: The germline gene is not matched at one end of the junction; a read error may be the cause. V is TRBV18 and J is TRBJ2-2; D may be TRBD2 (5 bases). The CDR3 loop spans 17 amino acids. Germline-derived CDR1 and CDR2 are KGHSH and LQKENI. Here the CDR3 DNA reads TGTGCCAGCTCACCGTCTACATGGAGGTTAGGAACCGGGGAGCTATTTTTT. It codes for CASSPSTWRLGTGELFF.

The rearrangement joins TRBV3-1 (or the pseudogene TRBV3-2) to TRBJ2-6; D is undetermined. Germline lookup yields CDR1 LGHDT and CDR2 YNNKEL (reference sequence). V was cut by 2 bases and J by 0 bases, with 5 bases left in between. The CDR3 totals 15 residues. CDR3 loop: CASSQSLSGANVLTF. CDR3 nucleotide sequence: TGTGCCAGCAGCCAAAGTCTCTCTGGGGCCAACGTCCTGACTTTC.

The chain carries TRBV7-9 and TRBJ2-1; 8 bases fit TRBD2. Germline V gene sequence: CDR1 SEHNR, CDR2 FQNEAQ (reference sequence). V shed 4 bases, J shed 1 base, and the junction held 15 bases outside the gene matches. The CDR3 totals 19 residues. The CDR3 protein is CASSSYHLLAGFSYNEQFF. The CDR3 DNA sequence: TGTGCCAGCAGCTCCTACCACCTTCTAGCGGGCTTTTCCTACAATGAGCAGTTCTTC.

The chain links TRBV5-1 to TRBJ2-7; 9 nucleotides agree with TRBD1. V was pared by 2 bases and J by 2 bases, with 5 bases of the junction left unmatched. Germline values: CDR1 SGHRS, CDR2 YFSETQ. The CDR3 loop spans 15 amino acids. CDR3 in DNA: TGCGCCAGCAGCTTCCCCGGGACAGGGACCTACGAGCAGTACTTC. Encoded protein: CASSFPGTGTYEQYF.

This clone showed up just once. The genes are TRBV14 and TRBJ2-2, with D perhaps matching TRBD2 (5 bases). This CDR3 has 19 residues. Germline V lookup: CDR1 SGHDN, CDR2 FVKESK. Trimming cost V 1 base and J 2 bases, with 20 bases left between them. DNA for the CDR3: TGTGCCAGCAGCCAAGTAGGACTCTTCGTGAACCCAAACACCGGGGAGCTGTTTTTT. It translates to CASSQVGLFVNPNTGELFF.

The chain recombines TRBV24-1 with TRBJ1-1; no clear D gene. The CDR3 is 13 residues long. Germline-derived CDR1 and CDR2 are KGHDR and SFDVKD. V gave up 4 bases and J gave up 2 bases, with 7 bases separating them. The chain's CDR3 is CATSETGNTEAFF. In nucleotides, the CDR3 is TGTGCCACCAGTGAGACTGGTAACACTGAAGCTTTCTTT.

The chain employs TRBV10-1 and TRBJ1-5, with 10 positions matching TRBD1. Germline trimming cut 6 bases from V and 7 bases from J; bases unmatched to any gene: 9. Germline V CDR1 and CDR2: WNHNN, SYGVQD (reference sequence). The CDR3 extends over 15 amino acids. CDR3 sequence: CASRSGQGGSQPQHF. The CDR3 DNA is TGCGCCAGCAGGTCAGGACAGGGGGGGTCACAGCCCCAGCATTTT.

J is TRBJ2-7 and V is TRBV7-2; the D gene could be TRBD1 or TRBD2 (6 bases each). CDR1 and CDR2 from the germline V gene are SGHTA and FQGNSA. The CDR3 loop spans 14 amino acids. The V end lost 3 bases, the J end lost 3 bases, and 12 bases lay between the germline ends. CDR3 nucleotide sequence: TGTGCCAGCAGCTTGATGGGGGGCGGCTACGAGCAGTACTTC. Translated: CASSLMGGGYEQYF.

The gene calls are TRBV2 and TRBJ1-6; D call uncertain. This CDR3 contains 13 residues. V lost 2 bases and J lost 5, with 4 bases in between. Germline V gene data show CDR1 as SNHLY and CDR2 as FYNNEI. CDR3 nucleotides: TGTGCCAGCAGTGAAATTAATAATTCACCCCTCCACTTT. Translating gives CASSEINNSPLHF.

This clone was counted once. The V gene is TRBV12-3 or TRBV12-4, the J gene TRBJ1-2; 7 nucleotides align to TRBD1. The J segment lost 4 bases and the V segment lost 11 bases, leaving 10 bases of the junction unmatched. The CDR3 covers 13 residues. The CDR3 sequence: CAVGTGTVYGYTF. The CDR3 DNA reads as TGTGCCGTGGGGACCGGGACAGTCTATGGCTACACCTTC.

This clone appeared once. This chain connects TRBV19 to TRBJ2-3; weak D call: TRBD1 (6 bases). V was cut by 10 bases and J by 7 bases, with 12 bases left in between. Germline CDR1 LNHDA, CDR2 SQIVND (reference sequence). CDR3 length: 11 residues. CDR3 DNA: TGTGCCACACAACAGGGAAATACGCAGTATTTT. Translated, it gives CATQQGNTQYF.

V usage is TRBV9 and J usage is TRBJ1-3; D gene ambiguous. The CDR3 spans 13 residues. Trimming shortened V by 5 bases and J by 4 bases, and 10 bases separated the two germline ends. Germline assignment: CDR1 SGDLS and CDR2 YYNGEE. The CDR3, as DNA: TGTGCCAGCAGGGCCCGTTTGGGAAACACCATATATTTT. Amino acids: CASRARLGNTIYF.

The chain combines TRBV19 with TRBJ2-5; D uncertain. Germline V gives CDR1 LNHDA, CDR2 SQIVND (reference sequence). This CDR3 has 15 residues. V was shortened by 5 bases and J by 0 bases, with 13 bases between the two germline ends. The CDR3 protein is CASSAMHSNQETQYF. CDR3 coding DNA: TGTGCCAGTAGTGCGATGCACTCAAACCAAGAGACCCAGTACTTC.

The CDR3 reads CASSLQGYEQYF. The CDR3 coding sequence is TGTGCCAGCAGCCTACAGGGCTACGAGCAGTACTTC. This sequence joins TRBV11-1 and TRBJ2-7, with a weak D call TRBD1 (6 bases). V shed 5 bases and J shed 3 bases, with 8 bases lying between them. The germline CDR1 and CDR2 sequences are SGHAT and FQDESV (reference sequence). The CDR3 spans 12 residues.

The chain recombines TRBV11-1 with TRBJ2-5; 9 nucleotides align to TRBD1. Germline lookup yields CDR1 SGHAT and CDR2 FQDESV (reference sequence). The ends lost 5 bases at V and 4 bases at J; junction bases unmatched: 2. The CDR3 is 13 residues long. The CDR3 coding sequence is TGTGCCAGCAGCATGGACAGGGGAGAGACCCAGTACTTC. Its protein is CASSMDRGETQYF.

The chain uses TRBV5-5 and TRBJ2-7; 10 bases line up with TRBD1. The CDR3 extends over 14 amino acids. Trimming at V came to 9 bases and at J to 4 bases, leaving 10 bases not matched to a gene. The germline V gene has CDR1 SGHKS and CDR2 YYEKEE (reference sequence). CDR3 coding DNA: TGTGCCATTAAGACAGGGGGCTTGAGATACGAGCAGTACTTC. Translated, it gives CAIKTGGLRYEQYF.

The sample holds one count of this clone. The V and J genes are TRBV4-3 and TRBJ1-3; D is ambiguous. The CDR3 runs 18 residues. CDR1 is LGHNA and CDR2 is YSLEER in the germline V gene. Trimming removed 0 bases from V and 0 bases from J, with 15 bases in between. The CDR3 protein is CASSQEDGSGISGNTIYF. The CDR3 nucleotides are TGCGCCAGCAGCCAAGAGGATGGCTCGGGCATCTCTGGAAACACCATATATTTT.

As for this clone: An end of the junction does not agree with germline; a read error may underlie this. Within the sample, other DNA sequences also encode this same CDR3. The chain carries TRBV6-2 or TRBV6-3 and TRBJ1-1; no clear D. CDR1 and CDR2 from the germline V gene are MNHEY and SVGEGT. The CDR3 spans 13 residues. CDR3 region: CASSYDWNTEAFF. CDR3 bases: TGTGCCAGCAGTTACGATTGGAACACTGAGGCTTTCTTT.

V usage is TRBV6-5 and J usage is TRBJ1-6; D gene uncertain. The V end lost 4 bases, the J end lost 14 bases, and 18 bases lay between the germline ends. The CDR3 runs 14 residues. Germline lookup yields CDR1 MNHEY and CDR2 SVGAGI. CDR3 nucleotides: TGTGCCAGCAGTTCGAGTAAACTACGTCGTACCCTCCACTTT. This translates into CASSSSKLRRTLHF.

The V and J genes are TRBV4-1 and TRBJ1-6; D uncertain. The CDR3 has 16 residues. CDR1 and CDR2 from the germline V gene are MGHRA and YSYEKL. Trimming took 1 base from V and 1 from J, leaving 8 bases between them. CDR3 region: CASSQGRGSYNSPLHF. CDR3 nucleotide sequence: TGCGCCAGCAGCCAAGGGAGAGGGTCCTATAATTCACCCCTCCACTTT.

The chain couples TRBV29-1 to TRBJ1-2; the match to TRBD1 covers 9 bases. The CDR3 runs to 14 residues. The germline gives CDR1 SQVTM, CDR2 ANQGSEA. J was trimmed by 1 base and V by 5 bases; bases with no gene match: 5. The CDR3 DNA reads TGCAGCGTTTCCGGACAGGGGAATAACTATGGCTACACCTTC. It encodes CSVSGQGNNYGYTF.

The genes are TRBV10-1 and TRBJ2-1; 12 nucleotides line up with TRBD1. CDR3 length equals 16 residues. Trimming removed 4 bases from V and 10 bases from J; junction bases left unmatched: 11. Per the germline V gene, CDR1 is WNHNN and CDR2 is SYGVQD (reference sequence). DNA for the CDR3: TGCGCCAGCAGTGCCCCGGGGGGACAGGGGGCGGGGGAGCAGTTCTTC. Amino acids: CASSAPGGQGAGEQFF.

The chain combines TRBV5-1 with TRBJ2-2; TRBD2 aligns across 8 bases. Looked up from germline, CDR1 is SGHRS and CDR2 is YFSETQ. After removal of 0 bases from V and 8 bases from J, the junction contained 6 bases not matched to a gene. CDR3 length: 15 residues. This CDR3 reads CASSLETSEYGELFF. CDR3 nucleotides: TGCGCCAGCAGCTTGGAGACTAGCGAATATGGGGAGCTGTTTTTT. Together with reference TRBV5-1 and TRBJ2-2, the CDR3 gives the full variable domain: KAGVTQTPRYLIKTRGQQVTLSCSPISGHRSVSWYQQTPGQGLQFLFEYFSETQRNKGNFPGRFSGRQFSNSRSEMNVSTLELGDSALYLCASSLETSEYGELFFGEGSRLTVL.

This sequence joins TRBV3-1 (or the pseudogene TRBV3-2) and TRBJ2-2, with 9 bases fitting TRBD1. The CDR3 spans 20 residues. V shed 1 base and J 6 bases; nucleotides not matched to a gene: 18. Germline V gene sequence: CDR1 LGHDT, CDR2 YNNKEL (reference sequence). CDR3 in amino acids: CASSQGSSGTGSAGSGELFF. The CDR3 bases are TGTGCCAGCAGCCAAGGTTCCTCCGGGACAGGGTCAGCTGGCTCCGGGGAGCTGTTTTTT.

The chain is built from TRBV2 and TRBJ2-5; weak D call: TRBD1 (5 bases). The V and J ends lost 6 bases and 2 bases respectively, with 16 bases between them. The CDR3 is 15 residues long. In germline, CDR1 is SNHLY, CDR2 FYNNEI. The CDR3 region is CASRWTPGRQETQYF. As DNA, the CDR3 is TGTGCCAGCAGGTGGACACCCGGAAGACAAGAGACCCAGTACTTC.

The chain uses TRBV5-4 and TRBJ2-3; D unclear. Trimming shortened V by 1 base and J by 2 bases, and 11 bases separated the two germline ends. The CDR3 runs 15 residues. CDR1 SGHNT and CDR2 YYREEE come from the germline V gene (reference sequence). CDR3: CASSLPGSLTDTQYF. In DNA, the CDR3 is TGTGCCAGCAGCTTGCCCGGGTCCCTCACAGATACGCAGTATTTT. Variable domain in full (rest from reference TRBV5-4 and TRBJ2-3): ETGVTQSPTHLIKTRGQQVTLRCSSQSGHNTVSWYQQALGQGPQFIFQYYREEENGRGNFPPRFSGLQFPNYSSELNVNALELDDSALYLCASSLPGSLTDTQYFGPGTRLTVL.

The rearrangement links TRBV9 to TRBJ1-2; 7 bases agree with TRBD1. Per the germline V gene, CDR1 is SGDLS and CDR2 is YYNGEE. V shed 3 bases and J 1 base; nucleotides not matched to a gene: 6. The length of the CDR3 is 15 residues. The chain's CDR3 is CASSAGQVDNYGYTF. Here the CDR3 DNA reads TGTGCCAGCAGCGCCGGACAGGTCGATAACTATGGCTACACCTTC.